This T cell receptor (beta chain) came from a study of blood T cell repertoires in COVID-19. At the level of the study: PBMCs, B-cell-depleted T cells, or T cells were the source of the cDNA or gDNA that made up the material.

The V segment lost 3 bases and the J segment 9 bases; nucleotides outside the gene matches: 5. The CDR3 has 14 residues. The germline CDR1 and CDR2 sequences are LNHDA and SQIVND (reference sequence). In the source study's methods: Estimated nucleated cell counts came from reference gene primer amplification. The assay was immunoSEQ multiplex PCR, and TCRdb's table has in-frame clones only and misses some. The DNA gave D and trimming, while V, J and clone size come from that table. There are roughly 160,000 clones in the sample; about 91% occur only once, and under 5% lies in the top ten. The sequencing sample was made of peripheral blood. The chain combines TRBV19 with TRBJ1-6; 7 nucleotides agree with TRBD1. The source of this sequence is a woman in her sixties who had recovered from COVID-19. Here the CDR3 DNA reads TGTGCCAGTAGTATGGGGCAGGGGGGTTCACCCCTCCACTTT. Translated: CASSMGQGGSPLHF.